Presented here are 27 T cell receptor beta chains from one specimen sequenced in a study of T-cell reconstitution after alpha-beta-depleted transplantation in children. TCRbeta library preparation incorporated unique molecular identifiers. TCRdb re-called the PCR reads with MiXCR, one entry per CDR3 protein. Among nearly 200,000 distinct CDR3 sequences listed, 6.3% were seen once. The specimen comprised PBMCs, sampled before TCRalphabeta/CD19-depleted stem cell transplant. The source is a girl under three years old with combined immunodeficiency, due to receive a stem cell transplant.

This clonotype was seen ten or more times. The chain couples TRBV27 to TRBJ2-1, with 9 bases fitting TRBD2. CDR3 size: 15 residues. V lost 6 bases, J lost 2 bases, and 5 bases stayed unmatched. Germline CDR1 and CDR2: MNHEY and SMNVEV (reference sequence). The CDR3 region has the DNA TGTGCCAGCAGCCCCGGGACTAGCCCCTACAATGAGCAGTTCTTC. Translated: CASSPGTSPYNEQFF.

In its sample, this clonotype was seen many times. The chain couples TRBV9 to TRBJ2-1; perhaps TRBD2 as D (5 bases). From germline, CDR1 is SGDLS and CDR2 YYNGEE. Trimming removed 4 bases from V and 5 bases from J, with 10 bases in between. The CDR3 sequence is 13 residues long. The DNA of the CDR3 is TGTGCCAGCAGCCCGATCGGGGACAATGAGCAGTTCTTC. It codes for CASSPIGDNEQFF.

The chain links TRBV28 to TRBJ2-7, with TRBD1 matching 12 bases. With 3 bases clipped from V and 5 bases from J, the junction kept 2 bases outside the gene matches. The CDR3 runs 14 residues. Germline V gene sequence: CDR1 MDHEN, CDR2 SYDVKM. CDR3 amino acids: CASSLGQGANEQYF. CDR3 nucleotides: TGTGCCAGCAGTTTGGGACAGGGGGCCAACGAGCAGTACTTC. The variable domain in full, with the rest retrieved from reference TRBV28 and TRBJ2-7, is DVKVTQSSRYLVKRTGEKVFLECVQDMDHENMFWYRQDPGLGLRLIYFSYDVKMKEKGDIPEGYSVSREKKERFSLILESASTNQTSMYLCASSLGQGANEQYFGPGTRLTVT.

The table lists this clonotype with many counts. This CDR3 reads CASRRDSTYEQYF. In nucleotides, the CDR3 is TGTGCCAGCAGGCGGGACAGCACCTACGAGCAGTACTTC. The J gene is TRBJ2-7, the V gene TRBV12-3 or TRBV12-4, with a tentative D call TRBD1 (7 bases). This CDR3 region has 13 residues. V shed 6 bases and J shed 2 bases, with 11 bases lying between them.

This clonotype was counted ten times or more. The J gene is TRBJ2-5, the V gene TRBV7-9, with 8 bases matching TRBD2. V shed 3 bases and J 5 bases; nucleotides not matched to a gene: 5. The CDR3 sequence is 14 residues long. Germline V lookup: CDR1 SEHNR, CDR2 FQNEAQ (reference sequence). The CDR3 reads CASSFAGGRETQYF. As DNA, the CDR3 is TGTGCCAGCAGCTTCGCGGGGGGTCGTGAGACCCAGTACTTC.

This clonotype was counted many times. The CDR3 reads CASSFRPGDFYEQYF. As DNA, the CDR3 is TGTGCCAGCAGCTTCCGTCCTGGGGATTTCTACGAGCAGTACTTC. The chain employs TRBV7-6 and TRBJ2-7; D gene ambiguous. CDR3 length equals 15 residues. Looked up from germline, CDR1 is SGHVS and CDR2 is FNYEAQ. The germline V and J ends were trimmed by 3 bases and 3 bases, with 15 bases remaining between them. Full variable domain (outside the CDR3, taken from reference TRBV7-6 and TRBJ2-7): GAGVSQSPRYKVTKRGQDVALRCDPISGHVSLYWYRQALGQGPEFLTYFNYEAQQDKSGLPNDRFSAERPEGSISTLTIQRTEQRDSAMYRCASSFRPGDFYEQYFGPGTRLTVT.

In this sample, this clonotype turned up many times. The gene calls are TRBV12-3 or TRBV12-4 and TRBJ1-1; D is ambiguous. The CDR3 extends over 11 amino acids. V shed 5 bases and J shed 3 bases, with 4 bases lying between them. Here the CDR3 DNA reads TGTGCCAGCAGTCCCTACACTGAAGCTTTCTTT. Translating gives CASSPYTEAFF.

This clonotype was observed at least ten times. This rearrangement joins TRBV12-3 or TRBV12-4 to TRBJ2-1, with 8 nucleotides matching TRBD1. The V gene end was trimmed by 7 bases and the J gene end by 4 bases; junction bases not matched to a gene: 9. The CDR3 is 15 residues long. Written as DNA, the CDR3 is TGTGCCAGCAATACACCGGGACAGGAGTACAATGAGCAGTTCTTC. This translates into CASNTPGQEYNEQFF.

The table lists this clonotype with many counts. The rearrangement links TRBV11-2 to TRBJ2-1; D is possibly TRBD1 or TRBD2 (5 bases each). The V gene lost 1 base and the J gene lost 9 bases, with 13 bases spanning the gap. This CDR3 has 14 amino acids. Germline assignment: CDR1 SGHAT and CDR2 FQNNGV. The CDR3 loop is CASSLGGTGAEQFF. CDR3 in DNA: TGTGCCAGCAGCTTAGGGGGTACCGGGGCTGAGCAGTTCTTC.

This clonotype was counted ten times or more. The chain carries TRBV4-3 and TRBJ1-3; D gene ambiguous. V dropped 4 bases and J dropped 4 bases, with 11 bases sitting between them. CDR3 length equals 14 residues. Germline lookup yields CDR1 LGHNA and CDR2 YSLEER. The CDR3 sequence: CASSPRLGGNTIYF. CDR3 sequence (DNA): TGCGCCAGCAGCCCCCGTCTGGGGGGAAACACCATATATTTT.

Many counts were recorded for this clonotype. The CDR3 DNA reads as TGTGCCAGCAGTACAAATTGGACAGGTGAAGCTTTCTTT. Amino acid sequence: CASSTNWTGEAFF. The V gene is TRBV27, the J gene TRBJ1-1; 7 nucleotides agree with TRBD1. CDR3 length equals 13 residues. Looked up from germline, CDR1 is MNHEY and CDR2 is SMNVEV (reference sequence). Trimming cost V 5 bases and J 7 bases; bases outside gene matches: 7.

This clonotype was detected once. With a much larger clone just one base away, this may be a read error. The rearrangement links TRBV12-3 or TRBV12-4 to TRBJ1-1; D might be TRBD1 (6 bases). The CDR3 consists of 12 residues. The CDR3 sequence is CALRKGGTESFF. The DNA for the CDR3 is TGTGCCCTCAGGAAGGGGGGCACTGAATCTTTCTTT.

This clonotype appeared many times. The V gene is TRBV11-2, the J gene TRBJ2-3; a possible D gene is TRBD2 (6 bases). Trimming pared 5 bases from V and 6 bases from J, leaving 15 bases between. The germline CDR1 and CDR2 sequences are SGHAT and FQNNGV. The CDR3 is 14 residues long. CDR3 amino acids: CASSRDGSSDTQYF. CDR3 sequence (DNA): TGTGCCAGCAGCCGAGACGGGAGTAGCGATACGCAGTATTTT. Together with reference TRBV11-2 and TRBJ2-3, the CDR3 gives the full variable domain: EAGVAQSPRYKIIEKRQSVAFWCNPISGHATLYWYQQILGQGPKLLIQFQNNGVVDDSQLPKDRFSAERLKGVDSTLKIQPAKLEDSAVYLCASSRDGSSDTQYFGPGTRLTVL.

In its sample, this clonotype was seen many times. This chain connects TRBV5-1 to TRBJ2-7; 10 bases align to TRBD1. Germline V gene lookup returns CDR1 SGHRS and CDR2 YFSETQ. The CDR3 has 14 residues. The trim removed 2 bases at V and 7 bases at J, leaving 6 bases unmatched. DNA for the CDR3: TGCGCCAGCAGCTTCCGGGACAGGGGTGATGAGCAGTACTTC. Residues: CASSFRDRGDEQYF.

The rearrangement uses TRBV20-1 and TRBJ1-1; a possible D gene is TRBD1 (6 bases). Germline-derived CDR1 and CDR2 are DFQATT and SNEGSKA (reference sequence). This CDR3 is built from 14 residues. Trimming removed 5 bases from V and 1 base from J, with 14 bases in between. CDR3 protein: CSAFGGAANTEAFF. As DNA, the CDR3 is TGCAGTGCTTTTGGGGGGGCAGCGAACACTGAAGCTTTCTTT.

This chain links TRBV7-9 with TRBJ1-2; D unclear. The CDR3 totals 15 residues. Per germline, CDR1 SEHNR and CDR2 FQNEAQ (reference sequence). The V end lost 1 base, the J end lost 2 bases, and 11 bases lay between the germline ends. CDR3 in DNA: TGTGCCAGCAGCTTAGTTGCGGGTCGGAACTATGGCTACACCTTC. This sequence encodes CASSLVAGRNYGYTF. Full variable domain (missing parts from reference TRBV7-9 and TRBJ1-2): DTGVSQNPRHKITKRGQNVTFRCDPISEHNRLYWYRQTLGQGPEFLTYFQNEAQLEKSRLLSDRFSAERPKGSFSTLEIQRTEQGDSAMYLCASSLVAGRNYGYTFGSGTRLTVV.

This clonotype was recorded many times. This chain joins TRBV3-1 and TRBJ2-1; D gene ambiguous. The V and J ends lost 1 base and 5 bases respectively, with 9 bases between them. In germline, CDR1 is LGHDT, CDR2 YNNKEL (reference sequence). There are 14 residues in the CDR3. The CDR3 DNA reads TGTGCCAGCAGCCAAGTGGGGAACGACAATGAGCAGTTCTTC. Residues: CASSQVGNDNEQFF.

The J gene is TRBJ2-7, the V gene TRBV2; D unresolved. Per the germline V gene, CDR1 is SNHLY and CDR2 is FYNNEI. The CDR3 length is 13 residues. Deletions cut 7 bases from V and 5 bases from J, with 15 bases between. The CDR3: CASMVSTIHEQYF. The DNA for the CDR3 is TGTGCCAGCATGGTTAGCACCATCCACGAGCAGTACTTC.

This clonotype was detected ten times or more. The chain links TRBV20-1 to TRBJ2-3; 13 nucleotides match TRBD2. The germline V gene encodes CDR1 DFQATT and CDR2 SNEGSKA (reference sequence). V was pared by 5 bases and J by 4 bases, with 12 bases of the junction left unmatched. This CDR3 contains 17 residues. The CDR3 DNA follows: TGCAGTGCTCAGGAGTGGGGACTAGCGGGGTGGGCAGATACGCAGTATTTT. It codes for CSAQEWGLAGWADTQYF.

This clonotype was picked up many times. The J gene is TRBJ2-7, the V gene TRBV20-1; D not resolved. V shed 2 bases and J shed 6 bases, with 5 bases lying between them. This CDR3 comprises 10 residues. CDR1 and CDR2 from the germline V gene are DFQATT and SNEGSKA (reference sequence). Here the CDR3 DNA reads TGCAGTGCTAGACAGTCCGAGCAGTACTTC. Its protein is CSARQSEQYF.

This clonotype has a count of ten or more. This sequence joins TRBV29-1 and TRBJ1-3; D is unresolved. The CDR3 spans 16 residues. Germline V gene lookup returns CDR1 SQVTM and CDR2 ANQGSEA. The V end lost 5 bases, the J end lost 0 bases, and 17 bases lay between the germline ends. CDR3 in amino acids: CSVKVGDFSSGNTIYF. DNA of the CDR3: TGCAGCGTTAAGGTTGGGGATTTTAGCTCTGGAAACACCATATATTTT.

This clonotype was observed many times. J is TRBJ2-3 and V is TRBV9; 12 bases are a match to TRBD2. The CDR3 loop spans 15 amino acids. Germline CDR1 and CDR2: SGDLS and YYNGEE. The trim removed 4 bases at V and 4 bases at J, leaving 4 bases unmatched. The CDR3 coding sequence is TGTGCCAGCAGCCCTAGCGGGGGGGCACCAGATACGCAGTATTTT. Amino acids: CASSPSGGAPDTQYF.

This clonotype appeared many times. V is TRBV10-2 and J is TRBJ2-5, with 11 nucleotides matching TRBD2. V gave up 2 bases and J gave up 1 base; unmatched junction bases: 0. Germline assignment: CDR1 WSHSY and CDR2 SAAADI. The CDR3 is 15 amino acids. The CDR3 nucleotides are TGCGCCAGCAGTGAGGGGACTAGCGGCCAAGAGACCCAGTACTTC. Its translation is CASSEGTSGQETQYF.

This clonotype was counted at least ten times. The DNA of the CDR3 is TGTGCCAGCGGGGGACTAGCGGGGGGCTACGAGCAGTACTTC. Residues: CASGGLAGGYEQYF. This chain links TRBV2 with TRBJ2-7, with 15 bases identical to TRBD2. CDR3 size: 14 residues. The V gene end was trimmed by 8 bases and the J gene end by 3 bases; junction bases not matched to a gene: 2. Looked up from germline, CDR1 is SNHLY and CDR2 is FYNNEI.

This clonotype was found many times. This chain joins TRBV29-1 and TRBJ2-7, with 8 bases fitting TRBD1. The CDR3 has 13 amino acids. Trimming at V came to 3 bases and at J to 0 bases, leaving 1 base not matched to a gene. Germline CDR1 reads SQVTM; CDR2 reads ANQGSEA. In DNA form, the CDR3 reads TGCAGCGTTGACACAGGGGGCTCCTACGAGCAGTACTTC. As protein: CSVDTGGSYEQYF.

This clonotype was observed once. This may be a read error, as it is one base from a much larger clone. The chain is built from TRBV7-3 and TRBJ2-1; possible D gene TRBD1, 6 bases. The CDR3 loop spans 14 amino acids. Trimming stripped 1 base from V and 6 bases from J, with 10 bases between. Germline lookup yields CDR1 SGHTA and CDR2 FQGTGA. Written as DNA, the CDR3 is TGTGCCAGCAGCTTAAGGGACATGGGCAATGAGCAGTTCTTC. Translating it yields CASSLRDMGNEQFF.

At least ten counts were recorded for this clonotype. The CDR3 here is CASSYSYLVGTSYEQYF. CDR3 sequence (DNA): TGTGCCAGCAGTTACTCGTATCTCGTGGGGACCTCCTACGAGCAGTACTTC. The chain employs TRBV6-5 and TRBJ2-7, with D perhaps matching TRBD1 or TRBD2 (5 bases each). Trimming took off 0 bases at V and 0 bases at J, with 15 bases between the two ends. From germline, CDR1 is MNHEY and CDR2 SVGAGI. The CDR3 totals 17 residues.